This TCR beta chain was retrieved from a study of T cells after yellow fever vaccination. This CDR3 is built from 13 residues. The V gene's germline CDR1 is MNHNS and CDR2 SASEGT. The ends were cut back, 8 bases at V and 3 bases at J, with 14 bases in the middle. TCRdb passed the 5' RACE reads through MiXCR, listing each CDR3 protein once. The repertoire holds just under 600,000 distinct CDR3 sequences, 13% seen once, with around 15% in the top ten. Only a few counts were recorded for this clonotype. The TCR was taken from a man aged 30 to 39 who received the YFV17D yellow fever vaccine. This sequence joins TRBV6-1 and TRBJ2-7; D is unclear. Material: PBMCs, obtained on the day of the yellow fever booster vaccination. As DNA, the CDR3 is TGTGCCAGCGGAAAGGGCAGGATCTACGAGCAGTACTTC. This gives the protein CASGKGRIYEQYF.